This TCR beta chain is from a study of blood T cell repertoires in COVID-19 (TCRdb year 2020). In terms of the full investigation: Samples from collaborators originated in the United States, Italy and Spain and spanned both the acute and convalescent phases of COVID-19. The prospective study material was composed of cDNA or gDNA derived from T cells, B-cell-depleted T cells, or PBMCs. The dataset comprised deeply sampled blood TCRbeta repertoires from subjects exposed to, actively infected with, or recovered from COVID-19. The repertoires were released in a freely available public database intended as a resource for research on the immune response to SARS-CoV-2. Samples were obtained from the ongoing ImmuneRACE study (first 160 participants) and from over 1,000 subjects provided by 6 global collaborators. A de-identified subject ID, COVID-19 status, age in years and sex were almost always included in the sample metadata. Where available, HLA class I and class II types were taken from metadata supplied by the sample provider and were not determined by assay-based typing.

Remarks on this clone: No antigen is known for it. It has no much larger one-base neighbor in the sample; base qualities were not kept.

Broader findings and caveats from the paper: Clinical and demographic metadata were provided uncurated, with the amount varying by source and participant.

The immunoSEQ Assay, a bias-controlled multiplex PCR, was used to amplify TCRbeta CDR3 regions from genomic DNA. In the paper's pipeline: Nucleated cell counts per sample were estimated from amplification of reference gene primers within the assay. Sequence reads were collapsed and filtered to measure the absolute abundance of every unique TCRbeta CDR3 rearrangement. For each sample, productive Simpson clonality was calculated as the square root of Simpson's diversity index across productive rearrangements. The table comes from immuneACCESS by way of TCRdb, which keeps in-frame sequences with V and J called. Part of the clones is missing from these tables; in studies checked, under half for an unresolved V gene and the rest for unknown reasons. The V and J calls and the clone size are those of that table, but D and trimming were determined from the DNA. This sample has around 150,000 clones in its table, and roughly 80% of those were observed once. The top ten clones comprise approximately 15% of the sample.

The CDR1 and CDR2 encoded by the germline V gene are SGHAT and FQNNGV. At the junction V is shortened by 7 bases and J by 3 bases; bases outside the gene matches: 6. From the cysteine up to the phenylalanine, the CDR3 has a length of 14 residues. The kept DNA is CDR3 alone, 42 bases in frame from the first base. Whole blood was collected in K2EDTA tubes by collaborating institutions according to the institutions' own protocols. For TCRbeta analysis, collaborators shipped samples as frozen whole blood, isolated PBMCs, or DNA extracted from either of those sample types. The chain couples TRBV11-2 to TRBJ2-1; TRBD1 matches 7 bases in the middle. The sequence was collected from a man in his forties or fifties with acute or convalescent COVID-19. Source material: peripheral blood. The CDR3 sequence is CASIGQENYNEQFF. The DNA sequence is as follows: TGTGCCAGCATTGGACAGGAGAACTACAATGAGCAGTTCTTC.